This TCR beta chain was recovered during a study of control samples from healthy donors and cancer patients. Profiled with immunoSEQ multiplex PCR; TCRdb holds only in-frame clones, not every one. The sample has around 49,000 clones, about nine tenths seen once. This clone was seen a handful of times. The junction had 9 bases not matched to a gene; V was cut back by 5 bases and J by 15 bases. Germline-derived CDR1 and CDR2 are SGHNT and YENEEA. The length of the CDR3 is 14 residues. The sequenced sample consisted of PBMCs. The chain carries TRBV11-3 and TRBJ2-1, with TRBD2 matching 14 bases. This TCR was recovered from a man aged 40-50 years with colorectal cancer. CDR3 sequence (DNA): TGTGCCAGCAGCCCGCCGGGACTAGCGGGAGCTCTGTTCTTC. Translating gives CASSPPGLAGALFF.